This T cell receptor (beta chain) was sequenced in a study of control samples from healthy donors and cancer patients. Sequencing used immunoSEQ multiplex PCR; TCRdb keeps in-frame clones, though not all of them. The sample holds roughly 59,000 clones, about 92% seen once. This clone was seen just once. The CDR3 has 12 residues. Germline assignment: CDR1 MNHEY and CDR2 SMNVEV (reference sequence). Trimming took 0 bases from V and 9 from J, leaving 5 bases between them. The source of this sequence is a man aged 40-50 years with colorectal cancer. Sequences were obtained from PBMCs. The gene calls are TRBV27 and TRBJ2-2; D not certain. CDR3 protein: CASSLSGRELFF. The CDR3 DNA reads as TGTGCCAGCAGTTTATCTGGACGGGAGCTGTTTTTT.